This TCR beta chain stems from a study of blood T cell repertoires in COVID-19. Study in general: Spain, Italy and the United States supplied samples that represented acute and convalescent COVID-19. T cells, B-cell-depleted T cells, or PBMCs provided the cDNA or gDNA that served as material.

CDR3 length equals 15 residues. Germline V gives CDR1 MNHEY, CDR2 SVGAGI. The V end lost 0 bases, the J end lost 4 bases, and 13 bases lay between the germline ends. Method: immunoSEQ multiplex PCR; TCRdb's copy keeps in-frame clones and lacks some. The sample lists 80,000 or so clones, about 82% occurring once. Followed over time, Seattle patients had been enrolled while infection was active. Sequences were obtained from peripheral blood. V is TRBV6-5 and J is TRBJ2-7, with a tentative D call TRBD2 (5 bases). The TCR was taken from a man in his fifties with COVID-19, enrolled during active disease. CDR3 coding DNA: TGTGCCAGCAGTTACTCGAGGCTGACGGGGTACGAGCAGTACTTC. It translates to CASSYSRLTGYEQYF.